The sequence of this TCR beta chain was determined in a study of T cell responses to AZD1222 COVID-19 vaccine (dated by TCRdb to about 2021). As for the study more broadly: AZD1222 recipients whose second dose came at about 4 weeks and those whose second dose came at about 12 weeks were combined into one group, since spike-specific TCR depth and breadth did not differ between the two schedules. A total of 233 trial participants underwent TCR sequencing, of whom 207 had received two doses of AZD1222 and around 25 had received two doses of the MenACWY control vaccine. Trial participants were enrolled by age into subgroups of 18-55, 56-69 and 70-plus years, and about 150, 27 and 61 TCR-sequenced participants, respectively, were included in these subgroups. Beyond this particular receptor, the publication reports: Nearly half of unique spike-specific TCRs reportedly recognized epitopes outside regions mutated in the B.1.351 and B.1.1.7 variants. Because no samples from the day 14 peak response were available, repertoires could be characterized only after the peak T cell response. After two AZD1222 doses, spike-specific TCR breadth and depth were significantly higher than at day 0 and than in MenACWY recipients. Conclusions about previously exposed vaccinees are limited, since just six or seven AZD1222 recipients were seropositive for SARS-CoV-2 at baseline. The 56-69-year group was small, and its depth increase did not reach significance, likely because of low power. CD4 TCRs associated with the vaccine covered the entire spike protein, and the dominant responses were in regions 160-218 and 743-854. Participants were mostly white British and included more females than males, and it was suggested by the authors that clonal diversity may have been underestimated.

This sample's time point label indicates: baseline before first vaccination. Samples from vaccinated people were obtained from the UK trials COV001 and COV002, which included a single-blind randomized controlled phase 2/3 trial of AZD1222 (ChAdOx1 nCoV-19) in healthy adults. For TCRbeta chain sequencing, PBMC samples were collected from trial participants at day 0 and at day 28 after the second dose. As to this clone: The antigen this receptor binds is unknown. No clone much larger than this one lies a single base away; base qualities are absent.

The CDR3 regions of human TCRbeta chains were subjected to immunosequencing. From the authors' description of their analysis: TCRs in the repertoires were matched against a reference library of SARS-CoV-2-specific TCRs that had been generated with the MIRA antigen-specificity platform. Breadth was defined as the fraction of unique TCRs that were SARS-CoV-2-associated, and depth was defined as the fraction of total T cells that were SARS-CoV-2-associated. Using the MIRA data, each spike-specific TCR was mapped to the spike region that the TCR reacts to and placed in a CD4 or CD8 class. Log10-transformed breadth and depth values were compared by one-way ANOVA with Sidak's multiple comparisons tests. The immuneACCESS repertoire file appears here via TCRdb, limited to in-frame rearrangements. These files lack a portion of the clones; in checked studies, under half of the deficit traces to unresolved V genes, and the cause of the others is not known. D and trimming come from the DNA, and the V and J calls and clone size come from that table. The sample profile shows more than 150,000 clones; 85% to 95% of them were found once. The ten largest account for approximately 0.6% of the sample.

The cysteine opens and the phenylalanine closes a CDR3 of 13 amino acids. CDR3 DNA is the only sequence kept; it has 39 bases, read in frame from the first base. Cut back by 7 bases and 8 bases, the V and J ends lie 17 bases apart. In the germline V gene, CDR1 corresponds to MNHEY and CDR2 to SVGAGI. Sequences were derived from peripheral blood, sampled on day 0 of AZD1222 vaccination. This clonotype was sampled from an adult in good health. Here the chain combines TRBV6-5 and TRBJ1-1, and TRBD1 may be the D gene, going by 6 matching bases. The CDR3 in this case is CASTTGYDMEAFF. In nucleotides, the sequence is TGTGCCAGCACTACAGGGTATGATATGGAAGCTTTCTTT.